Below are 19 T cell receptor beta chains sequenced from a single sample in a study of vaccination and CD4 T cells after COVID-19. Treatment in this sample: approximately 11-day PBMC culture with coronavirus spike peptide pools or control peptides (ViraFEST assay). Sequencing of the DNA from cultured CD4+ T cells was carried out with the Oncomine TCR Beta short-read assay. TCRdb itself ran the PCR reads through MiXCR, one entry per CDR3 protein. The table records about 13,000 distinct CDR3 sequences, less than 50% of them present only once. Antigens for these TCRs are unknown. Material: CD4+ T cells from blood, cultured in vitro, obtained after SARS-CoV-2 vaccination. The receptors were gathered from a human donor who had recovered from COVID-19.

V is TRBV5-1 and J is TRBJ2-5, with no clear D. CDR3 size: 13 residues. Between the trimmed V and J ends, which lost 5 bases and 1 base, there was a span of 9 bases. In germline, CDR1 is SGHRS, CDR2 YFSETQ. CDR3 sequence reads: CASRGLGQETQYF. The CDR3 nucleotides read TGCGCCAGCAGGGGCCTGGGCCAAGAGACCCAGTACTTC.

This chain connects TRBV4-2 to TRBJ1-5, with D maybe TRBD1 (5 bases). CDR1 and CDR2 from the germline V gene are LGHNA and YNFKEQ. The CDR3 spans 15 residues. V dropped 5 bases and J dropped 3 bases, with 14 bases sitting between them. The CDR3 protein is CASSLGWGTNQPQHF. DNA for the CDR3: TGTGCCAGCAGCTTGGGGTGGGGGACCAATCAGCCCCAGCATTTT.

This clonotype was counted between two and nine times. The genes are TRBV11-3 and TRBJ1-2; D perhaps matches TRBD1 (5 bases). This CDR3 is 15 amino acids long. Germline CDR1 and CDR2: SGHNT and YENEEA. Trimming left V 4 bases short and J 2 bases short, with 14 bases between. This chain's CDR3 is CASSSEGRTNYGYTF. CDR3 in DNA: TGTGCCAGCAGCTCGGAGGGACGGACCAACTATGGCTACACCTTC.

The sample holds a few counts of this clonotype. The chain has TRBV6-2 or TRBV6-3 and TRBJ1-5; D not resolved. The V and J ends lost 8 bases and 7 bases respectively, with 9 bases between them. The germline gives CDR1 MNHEY, CDR2 SVGEGT. This CDR3 spans 11 amino acids. The DNA of the CDR3 is TGTGCCAGCGGTAGGGAACAGCCCCAGCATTTT. Its protein is CASGREQPQHF.

The rearrangement uses TRBV19 and TRBJ2-2, with 8 bases matching TRBD2. CDR1 is LNHDA and CDR2 is SQIVND in the germline V gene (reference sequence). This CDR3 is 15 amino acids long. V dropped 9 bases and J dropped 1; count of bases not matched to a gene: 7. The CDR3 loop reads CASARTSGNTGELFF. For the CDR3, the DNA is TGTGCCAGCGCTAGAACTAGCGGGAACACCGGGGAGCTGTTTTTT. Combining the CDR3 with reference TRBV19 and TRBJ2-2 gives the whole variable domain DGGITQSPKYLFRKEGQNVTLSCEQNLNHDAMYWYRQDPGQGLRLIYYSQIVNDFQKGDIAEGYSVSREKKESFPLTVTSAQKNPTAFYLCASARTSGNTGELFFGEGSRLTVL.

This clonotype was picked up a small number of times. The genes are TRBV12-3 or TRBV12-4 and TRBJ1-6; 9 nucleotides line up with TRBD1. V lost 6 bases to trimming and J lost 7 bases; unmatched junction nucleotides: 4. The CDR3 loop spans 14 amino acids. The CDR3, as DNA: TGTGCCAGCAGCCTAGGACAGGGGAATTCACCCCTCCACTTT. It encodes CASSLGQGNSPLHF.

By sample share, this clonotype is medium-sized (0.01 to 0.1%). The V gene is TRBV27, the J gene TRBJ2-3, with 10 bases fitting TRBD2. CDR3 length: 18 residues. From germline, CDR1 is MNHEY and CDR2 SMNVEV (reference sequence). With V trimmed by 3 bases and J by 3 bases, 12 bases remained unmatched. The CDR3 sequence is CASSFSIIAGGGTDTQYF. The CDR3 nucleotides are TGTGCCAGCAGTTTTAGTATTATAGCGGGGGGAGGGACAGATACGCAGTATTTT.

This chain joins TRBV6-1 and TRBJ1-1, with 10 bases fitting TRBD1. Germline V gene lookup returns CDR1 MNHNS and CDR2 SASEGT. The CDR3 covers 17 residues. The trim removed 5 bases at V and 4 bases at J, leaving 13 bases unmatched. The DNA for the CDR3 is TGTGCCAGCAGTACGGCGACAGGGGGCGCGTTTGGCACTGAAGCTTTCTTT. Translated, it gives CASSTATGGAFGTEAFF.

Only a few counts were recorded for this clonotype. This rearrangement joins TRBV6-1 to TRBJ1-6; D uncertain. The CDR3 length is 16 residues. In germline, CDR1 is MNHNS, CDR2 SASEGT. V lost 2 bases, J lost 2 bases, and 10 bases lay in between. Here the CDR3 reads CASSERPRTYNSPLHF. CDR3 sequence (DNA): TGTGCCAGCAGTGAAAGACCCCGGACCTATAATTCACCCCTCCACTTT.

The V gene is TRBV7-2, the J gene TRBJ1-2; 8 bases agree with TRBD1. With V trimmed by 5 bases and J by 5 bases, 10 bases remained unmatched. This CDR3 spans 15 amino acids. Germline V gives CDR1 SGHTA, CDR2 FQGNSA. DNA for the CDR3: TGTGCCAGCAGCCCGGACAGGGTCGCCTATTATGGCTACACCTTC. Its protein product is CASSPDRVAYYGYTF.

V usage is TRBV5-5 and J usage is TRBJ1-6, with 7 bases matching TRBD1. The CDR3 runs 14 residues. Trimming cost V 4 bases and J 7 bases; bases outside gene matches: 5. Per the germline V gene, CDR1 is SGHKS and CDR2 is YYEKEE (reference sequence). This CDR3 is CASSGTERNSPLHF. DNA for the CDR3: TGTGCCAGCAGCGGGACAGAACGAAATTCACCCCTCCACTTT.

V is TRBV2 and J is TRBJ1-2, with D uncertain. V was shortened by 1 base and J by 3 bases, with 9 bases between the two germline ends. Looked up from germline, CDR1 is SNHLY and CDR2 is FYNNEI. The CDR3 extends over 14 amino acids. The CDR3 sequence: CASSEDRVDYGYTF. In DNA, the CDR3 is TGTGCCAGCAGTGAAGACCGCGTCGACTATGGCTACACCTTC.

The rearrangement joins TRBV20-1 to TRBJ1-5; 10 bases agree with TRBD1. The CDR3 totals 19 residues. The V and J ends lost 1 base and 0 bases, in that order; junction bases with no gene match: 12. CDR1 and CDR2 (germline): DFQATT, SNEGSKA (reference sequence). In DNA, the CDR3 is TGCAGTGCTAGAGGTATTCCGGGACAGGGGAACTATAGCAATCAGCCCCAGCATTTT. Translated: CSARGIPGQGNYSNQPQHF.

In its sample, this clonotype was seen a few times. The chain joins TRBV27 to TRBJ1-2; TRBD1 aligns across 8 bases. The CDR3 is 16 residues long. Germline CDR1 is MNHEY and CDR2 is SMNVEV (reference sequence). The V and J ends lost 0 bases and 6 bases, in that order; junction bases with no gene match: 9. CDR3 in DNA: TGTGCCAGCAGTTTATCGCCCGGACAGGGTGCCGATGGCTACACCTTC. Translated: CASSLSPGQGADGYTF.

The chain employs TRBV6-1 and TRBJ1-2; 7 bases line up with TRBD1. CDR1 is MNHNS and CDR2 is SASEGT in the germline V gene. CDR3 length: 17 residues. V dropped 0 bases and J dropped 1; count of bases not matched to a gene: 8. For the CDR3, the DNA is TGTGCCAGCAGTGAAGCCCTTGGGACAGCATATAACTATGGCTACACCTTC. Protein product: CASSEALGTAYNYGYTF.

The CDR3 loop reads CASSFIGGETQYF. The CDR3 nucleotides are TGTGCCAGCAGCTTTATAGGGGGAGAGACCCAGTACTTC. V usage is TRBV5-4 and J usage is TRBJ2-5; D is perhaps TRBD1 (6 bases). V was clipped by 2 bases and J by 4 bases, with 9 bases between them. Germline CDR1 is SGHNT and CDR2 is YYREEE (reference sequence). CDR3 length equals 13 residues.

The table lists this clonotype with a few counts. The chain is built from TRBV20-1 and TRBJ1-2; a possible D gene is TRBD1 (5 bases). The CDR3 is 15 amino acids. In germline, CDR1 is DFQATT, CDR2 SNEGSKA (reference sequence). Trimming cost V 2 bases and J 6 bases, with 19 bases left between them. CDR3 amino acids: CSARPPGGGGNGYTF. DNA for the CDR3: TGCAGTGCTAGACCTCCCGGGGGAGGTGGAAATGGCTACACCTTC.

The rearrangement links TRBV6-2 or TRBV6-3 to TRBJ2-7; a weak D match, TRBD2 (5 bases). V gave up 7 bases and J gave up 3 bases, with 13 bases separating them. CDR3 size: 13 residues. Germline assignment: CDR1 MNHEY and CDR2 SVGEGT. The CDR3 DNA sequence: TGTGCCAGCAAGTCGGTTGGGAGCTACGAGCAGTACTTC. As protein: CASKSVGSYEQYF.

J is TRBJ2-1 and V is TRBV19, with TRBD2 identical over 12 bases. The junction had 13 bases not matched to a gene; V was cut back by 5 bases and J by 5 bases. The CDR3 length is 18 residues. CDR1 LNHDA and CDR2 SQIVND come from the germline V gene (reference sequence). DNA for the CDR3: TGTGCCAGTAGTCTCCTCATCCGGACTAGCGGGACTAACAATGAGCAGTTCTTC. Translated, it gives CASSLLIRTSGTNNEQFF.